One TCR beta chain is described in this entry. The antigen is undetermined. Unique molecular identifiers featured in how the TCRbeta library was prepared. TCRdb fed the PCR reads into MiXCR, producing one record per CDR3 protein. The data hold some 110,000 distinct CDR3 sequences, with about 9.4% observed a single time. The data derive from a study of T-cell reconstitution after alpha-beta-depleted transplantation in children. General observations from the study: As was reported, about two months after transplant, alpha-beta T cells came from several hundred expanded graft clones. Surviving recipient T cells and intrathymic progenitors accounted for some patients' high TCRbeta diversity at day 60.

The sequence was obtained from a boy younger than 10 with acute lymphoblastic leukemia, due to receive a stem cell transplant. The specimen was PBMCs, collected before TCRalphabeta/CD19-depleted stem cell transplant.

CDR3 residues: CASSLGIVSGLTGANVLTF. The CDR3 DNA reads TGTGCCAGCAGCTTAGGGATTGTATCAGGGTTAACTGGGGCCAACGTCCTGACTTTC. The chain recombines TRBV7-6 with TRBJ2-6; a possible D gene is TRBD1 (5 bases). Germline CDR1 is SGHVS and CDR2 is FNYEAQ. The CDR3 loop spans 19 amino acids. Trimming cost V 1 base and J 2 bases, with 18 bases left between them.